This T cell receptor (beta chain) derives from a study of cytomegalovirus exposure and HLA in healthy donors (dated by TCRdb to about 2017). General notes on the study: An earlier analysis of several hundred of the donors reported about 290 Gb of sequence data and 100 million to 140 million unique TCR beta sequences from about 200 million T cells. An early release covering around 630 HLA-typed donors comprised approximately 300 gigabases of sequencing data and around 80 million unique TCR sequences. Of the roughly 400 genotyped donors, over 65% fell in the genetic ancestry cluster associated with self-reported Caucasian donors. The aim of the study was to test whether cataloging public T cell receptors could identify signatures of past pathogen exposure. The T cell repertoires of 550 to 850 subjects were profiled by immunosequencing and related to cytomegalovirus serostatus. In addition to the first cohort of 666 subjects, a separate validation cohort of under 150 different subjects was used. To predict cytomegalovirus infection status, the study combined high-throughput TCR immunosequencing, statistical association of individual TCRs with disease status, and machine learning. In a later analysis, previously published TCR beta repertoires from about 670 donors were re-analyzed and high-resolution HLA genotyping was added so that TCR occurrence patterns could be studied. In the later analysis, no new phenotypic data were used to find candidate immune exposures; instead, reliance was placed on TCR beta sequences and their occurrence across donors. In an earlier analysis of 587 of the donors, high-throughput TCR beta sequencing was used to judge whether each TCR beta V gene segment behaved as functional or pseudogenic. Donor age, sex, ethnicity and CMV serostatus were compiled together with the repertoire data. A later genetic analysis took genome-wide SNP genotypes for about 65% of the 666 donors and used that subset as a discovery cohort. All discovery cohort repertoires had been generated using a single sequencing platform. Both class I and class II loci were covered by HLA typing, at four-digit resolution. Typing coverage differed by locus: A, B, C, DRB1 and DQB1 were typed in roughly 620-640 donors, DQA1 in about 500, DPA1 in approximately 610, and DPB1 in 472. Because of strong linkage in the cohort, four or five DR-DQ haplotypes were treated as single units for association and clustering. On average, over 200,000 unique TCR beta nucleotide sequences were sequenced per donor among 398 genotyped donors of the cohort, with 15% to 20% of those sequences being non-productive.

Here is what the overall study found, with its caveats: The study listed 164 TCR beta chains as associated with cytomegalovirus. In a later genetic analysis, a missense DCLRE1C variant was associated with V-gene and J-gene trimming of TCR beta chains, and the association was replicated in an independent cohort. Some IMGT-functional V segments, including TRBV6-2 and TRBV6-3, could not be told apart with the 87-base-pair reads, so those segments were excluded. In vitro tests confirmed that a few of the cytomegalovirus-associated TCR beta chains recognize cytomegalovirus antigens. HLA typing was unavailable for some donors at each locus, so association tests used only the typed subset. Most TCR sequences were observed very rarely across donors, whereas some public TCRs were present in many individuals. A later analysis reported that several top co-occurrence clusters appeared linked to parvovirus B19, influenza, CMV and Epstein-Barr virus. The authors suggested that the approach could potentially be generalized to other disease states and immunological phenotypes. The classifier was reported to diagnose cytomegalovirus status with high specificity and sensitivity in both the original cohort and the validation cohort. A cluster of highly shared sequence variants was judged likely to represent a technical artifact of the sequencing pipeline. In an earlier analysis of approximately 590 of the donors, most TCR beta V segments appeared in productive rearrangements about 87% or about 30% of the time, broadly matching IMGT annotations. In a later analysis, most CMV-associated TCR beta chains were found to appear HLA-restricted, with HLA associations seemingly driven largely by CMV exposure. This cohort had only TCR beta chains sequenced, and the lack of alpha or paired-chain data limited which features could be detected. Sequencing depth was assumed to be roughly uniform across donors in the presence/absence analyses, though that assumption may not hold. A further reported finding was that TCR beta sequences accurately predicted the HLA-A and HLA-B alleles for most subjects in the first cohort. A later analysis associated approximately 17,000 TCR beta sequences with specific HLA alleles at a false discovery rate of 0.05. In a later analysis, HLA-associated TCR beta chains were found to be more clonally expanded and to have lower generation probabilities than equally common non-associated chains. The earlier analysis of about 600 of the donors excluded fewer than 20 rarely observed V segments, including chromosome 9 orphons, because counts were too low. For the cohort, immune exposure information was limited to CMV serostatus. According to a later genetic analysis, donors in an Asian-associated ancestry cluster had fewer N-insertions in productive TCRs than the approximately 700-donor mean. A later analysis found that TCR association rates varied across HLA loci, with DRB1 alleles showing the most associated TCRs and HLA-C alleles the fewest. Assigning TCR associations to individual alleles was difficult when HLA alleles, especially DR and DQ, strongly co-occurred. Linkage disequilibrium might explain the correlated functional status among segregating V segments, but an unknown experimental factor could not be excluded.

Measured from the cysteine to the phenylalanine, the CDR3 is 15 residues long. The only DNA kept is the CDR3, 45 bases in frame from the first base. From a lookup of the germline V gene, CDR1 and CDR2 are SGHVS and FQNEAQ. Cut back by 3 bases and 4 bases, the V and J ends lie 15 bases apart. The cohort comprised 550 to 700 healthy bone marrow donors. At the time of sampling, every cohort member was nominally healthy, though immune exposures that went unrecorded were likely present. The donor was CMV seropositive and was included in the group of 250 to 300 seropositive cohort members. A peripheral blood sample was collected from each donor, and TCR beta sequencing was performed on peripheral blood mononuclear cells. Genomic DNA was extracted from the blood cell samples with the Qiagen DNeasy Blood Extraction Kit. Only one count was recorded for this clone. Its target antigen remains unknown. Within one base of it there is no much larger clone, and no base qualities were kept.

The library was generated by the immunoSEQ multiplex PCR assay. For the multiplex PCR, a mixture combining 60 forward primers for TCR Vbeta segments and 13 reverse primers for TCR Jbeta segments was used. A multiplex PCR assay on genomic DNA amplified the CDR3 region of rearranged TCR beta genes. Amplified TCR beta libraries were sequenced as 87-base-pair reads on the Illumina HiSeq System. As for the authors' bioinformatics: A later analysis counted around 72 million unique TCR beta chains across the 650 to 700 repertoires, and around 9.9 million of these chains were shared by at least two donors. Raw reads were error-corrected and collapsed into unique sequences by a nearest-neighbor algorithm in which closely related sequences were merged to remove PCR and sequencing errors. CDR3 sequences were aligned to IMGT reference sequences to assign V, D and J gene segments. Each retained sequence needed at least a six-nucleotide match to both a V gene segment and a J gene segment. Rearrangements were called productive when the CDR3 lacked stop codons and stayed in frame with V and J; all others were non-productive. CDR3 was defined by IMGT convention, running from the second conserved V-encoded cysteine to the conserved J-encoded phenylalanine. In an earlier analysis of just under 600 of the donors, sequences lacking an unambiguous match to a single V gene segment were excluded. In an earlier analysis of roughly 600 of the donors, a V segment was called functional when productive rearrangements were above 56.7%, and segregating when the standard deviation between donors exceeded 5%. To diagnose cytomegalovirus status from the catalog of TCR beta chain sequences, a statistical classification framework was built. In a later analysis, V and J genes were assigned by comparing TCR nucleotide sequences against IMGT/GENE-DB human TR gene sequences. Using the TCRdist pipeline, a later analysis assigned CDR3 sequences along with most-parsimonious VDJ recombination scenarios. In a later analysis, each TCR beta chain was defined by its CDR3 amino acid sequence together with its V-gene family, and reads lacking a unique V-gene family were excluded. A later analysis removed 550 to 700 highly shared, low-generation-probability nucleotide sequences to deal with suspected cross-contamination and a sequencing artifact. For each public chain, a later analysis derived a clonal expansion index from normalized ranks of inferred template counts within each repertoire. Generation probabilities in a later analysis came from a VDJ recombination model fitted to out-of-frame rearrangements, and those results were checked against IGoR. Hypergeometric tests were used in a later analysis to score TCR-TCR, TCR-HLA and TCR-CMV co-occurrence, with a repertoire-size bias correction applied to the TCR pairs. A later analysis estimated false discovery rates by permuting HLA or CMV assignments 20 times. In a later analysis, co-occurring TCRs were grouped using DBSCAN, with TCRdist sequence similarity added in when clustering inside HLA-allele-positive subsets. Co-occurrence clustering excluded repertoires with fewer than 30,000 or more than 120,000 public chains, plus five with anomalous nucleotide sharing. As stored in TCRdb, this immuneACCESS dataset retains in-frame rearrangements with V and J assigned. A fraction of the clones does not appear; measured against another copy, unresolved V genes explain less than half of the discrepancy, and the remainder lacks a known reason. From that table come the V and J calls and clone size; the DNA was used to work out D and trimming. Here the sample has 180,000 or so clones; about 85% occur a single time. Of the sample, roughly 1.4% falls within the top ten clones.

The rearranged segments are TRBV7-8 and TRBJ1-1; the D gene cannot be resolved reliably. Sequenced sample: PBMCs. This TCR derives from a girl aged 10-17 years in good health and CMV-seropositive. The CDR3 reads CASSFMLHLGTEAFF. The nucleotide sequence is TGTGCCAGCAGCTTTATGCTTCATCTCGGCACTGAAGCTTTCTTT.